Given below is one TCR beta chain in context. Its specific antigen is unknown. Base qualities are not recorded, but no much larger clone differs from it by a single base. Measured from the cysteine to the phenylalanine, the CDR3 is 15 residues long. Of the read, only the CDR3 DNA is kept; its 45 bases are in frame from base 1. V gives up 1 base and J gives up 6 bases, and the segment between their germline ends measures 13 bases. CDR1 SGDLS and CDR2 YYNGEE were looked up in the germline V gene. This specimen belongs to a study of T cell clonotyping in hematopoietic cell transplantation (dated by TCRdb to the early 2020s). A note on the overall study: In the study, 135 blood samples were gathered from 35 consecutive transplant recipients and their related donors. Recruitment of patients was conducted between late 2015 and January 2017, and follow-up was continued until late 2020 or death. Paper-wide results and their limitations: After transplant, TCR diversity in recipients dropped, and pathologically expanded clonotypes increased progressively from day 30 to day 180. Sample size was limited, and cells were not sorted, so CD4 and CD8 repertoire contributions could not be separated. Only a small fraction of recipient repertoires overlapped donor repertoires, with over 97% appearing de novo at the given depth. Broader posttransplant TCR repertoire diversity was predicted by donor and pretransplant recipient Inverse Simpson Index values.

With the immunoSEQ assay, which is a bias-controlled multiplex PCR relying on V- and J-specific primers, TCR beta CDR3 regions were amplified from genomic DNA. A proprietary barcode and Illumina adapter sequences were added to the CDR3 amplicons in a second PCR step. CDR3 libraries were sequenced on an Illumina MiSeq instrument. Per the original workflow: Export and quality control were done with immunoSEQ Analyzer 3.0, while downstream analyses used R Bioconductor and Immunarch. Repertoire metrics were calculated using only productive rearrangements within the normalized downsampled data set. In the normalized cohort, clonotypes with more than 5 templates were defined as pathologically expanded. Repertoire diversity was measured with the Inverse Simpson Index. To capture all clonotypes, CMV-specificity analyses were performed on the non-normalized data set. The source is immuneACCESS, and TCRdb retained only in-frame sequences with V and J called. Part of the clones is not carried over; for the studies checked, unresolved V genes explain less than half of this, and the remainder is unexplained. The V and J calls and clone size were taken over from that table, and D and trimming were inferred from the DNA. The sample table lists roughly 40,000 clones, around 94% of them with a count of one. Of the sample, about 0.8% is held by the ten largest clones.

For TCR beta sequencing, blood samples came from the related transplant donors. Nuclei Lysis Solution was used to extract genomic DNA from fresh or cryopreserved unfractionated peripheral blood mononuclear cells. The chain employs TRBV9 and TRBJ2-2; confidence is insufficient to name the D gene. The sequence came from a woman between 50 and 59 years old in good health. Some clones in this sample may be carry-over from other donors' samples. The sample consisted of peripheral blood mononuclear cells. The nucleotide sequence reads as follows: TGTGCCAGCAGCGTATCACCCGATAGTTCCGGGGAGCTGTTTTTT. The resulting protein is CASSVSPDSSGELFF.